This TCR beta chain was captured in a study of graft-versus-host responses after intestinal transplantation. Overall study context: Transplant types were multivisceral, liver-intestinal, or isolated intestinal. After anti-thymocyte globulin induction, recipients took tacrolimus and steroids for three to four years. Study-wide results and limits: Allograft graft-versus-host to host-versus-graft clonal ratios ran high in patients with graft-donor T cell macrochimerism. Some GvH clones were seen earlier in gut or blood, suggesting intestinal origin.

Note on this clone: Its antigen is as yet unknown.

Using immunoSEQ multiplex PCR, the repertoire was profiled, and TCRdb retains in-frame clones only, with some absent. The sample holds about 51,000 clones; about 90% are singletons and the top ten take under 0.65%. This TCR was sampled from a human donor who was the organ donor for an intestinal transplant. Material: unstimulated CD4+ T cells sorted from spleen or lymph node cells, obtained before transplant.

The CDR3: CASSQDMVGATNEKLFF. The CDR3 nucleotides are TGCGCCAGCAGCCAAGATATGGTCGGGGCAACTAATGAAAAACTGTTTTTT. The rearrangement joins TRBV4-1 to TRBJ1-4; no reliable D call. The CDR3 contains 17 residues. V was pared by 0 bases and J by 0 bases, with 11 bases between. Germline V gives CDR1 MGHRA, CDR2 YSYEKL.